These T cell receptor beta chains were read from a single sample in a study of blood T cell repertoires in COVID-19. Clones were read by immunoSEQ multiplex PCR, and TCRdb kept only the in-frame ones, dropping some. The data show under 250,000 clones, 86% seen once. Source material: peripheral blood. The receptors stem from an elderly woman with COVID-19, enrolled during active disease. Each CDR3 is given without its conserved first and last residue.

V,J,CDR3
TRBV3-1/TRBV3-2,TRBJ1-6,ASSQSGTGGPLH
TRBV10-2,TRBJ2-5,ASSEPGTGGGFGETQY
TRBV7-2,TRBJ2-5,ASSRQASGGTEETQY
TRBV9,TRBJ1-2,ASSSSKDRKAYGYT
TRBV6-4,TRBJ1-4,ASSDSPHKGAREKLF
TRBV19,TRBJ1-2,ASSIGSAKNYGYT
TRBV25-1,TRBJ2-5,ASSSLPGGGRETQY
TRBV21-1,TRBJ1-5,ASSTGPDRESNQPQH
TRBV5-1,TRBJ2-1,ASSRTSGGAIEQF
TRBV5-5,TRBJ2-5,ASSEDRGLETQY
TRBV5-1,TRBJ1-6,ASSLGGLGNSPLH
TRBV28,TRBJ1-4,ATRDHGATNEKLF